Below, 8 T cell receptor beta chains from the same sample are listed, as sequenced in a study of CD8+CD57+ T cells in acquired aplastic anemia. CDR3 and TCR beta VDJ profiling relied on a genomic DNA template. MiXCR, run by TCRdb on the reads, gives a single entry per CDR3 protein. Seen here are tens of thousands of distinct CDR3 sequences, approximately 71% observed once, and the top ten hold more than 20%. Sequenced input: sorted CD4+, CD8+, or CD8+CD57+ T cells (not recorded which) from PBMCs. The receptors stem from a human donor in good health, serving as a control.

The chain couples TRBV7-2 to TRBJ2-7; D might be TRBD1 (5 bases). Germline assignment: CDR1 SGHTA and CDR2 FQGNSA. The length of the CDR3 is 13 residues. V was trimmed by 4 bases and J by 2 bases, leaving 9 bases between them. In nucleotides, the CDR3 is TGTGCCAGCAGCTCGACAGTCACCTACGAGCAGTACTTC. It yields the protein CASSSTVTYEQYF.

The chain is built from TRBV19 and TRBJ1-6, with 8 bases lining up with TRBD1. This CDR3 has 18 residues. J gave up 7 bases and V 6 bases, and 17 bases lay outside the gene matches. Germline V gene data show CDR1 as LNHDA and CDR2 as SQIVND (reference sequence). The CDR3 reads CASSNLPFPGQDNSPLHF. DNA of the CDR3: TGTGCCAGTAGCAACTTGCCCTTTCCGGGACAGGACAATTCACCCCTCCACTTT.

The chain couples TRBV24-1 to TRBJ2-3, with D possibly TRBD1 on 6 matching bases. Trimming took 2 bases from V and 0 from J, leaving 11 bases between them. The CDR3 length is 16 residues. Germline CDR1 is KGHDR and CDR2 is SFDVKD. DNA for the CDR3: TGTGCCACCAGTGATTGGGGCAGGGGAAGCACAGATACGCAGTATTTT. Protein: CATSDWGRGSTDTQYF.

The rearrangement uses TRBV9 and TRBJ1-1; no clear D gene. The CDR3 is 15 amino acids. The V gene's germline CDR1 is SGDLS and CDR2 YYNGEE. V lost 5 bases and J lost 0, with 14 bases in between. The CDR3 DNA reads TGTGCCAGCAGTGATCAAGAGCCGATGAACACTGAAGCTTTCTTT. Its protein product is CASSDQEPMNTEAFF.

This clonotype is classed as medium-sized (0.01 to 0.1%). This CDR3 is CASSLNGLAGGREQFF. The DNA of the CDR3 is TGTGCCAGCAGCTTAAACGGACTAGCGGGGGGAAGGGAGCAGTTCTTC. The chain carries TRBV11-2 and TRBJ2-1; the match to TRBD2 covers 14 bases. Per germline, CDR1 SGHAT and CDR2 FQNNGV. The CDR3 spans 16 residues. After removal of 2 bases from V and 10 bases from J, the junction contained 7 bases not matched to a gene.

Ten or more counts support this clonotype. The chain joins TRBV27 to TRBJ1-5; the D gene is possibly TRBD1 (6 bases). The V gene lost 8 bases and the J gene lost 7 bases, with 18 bases spanning the gap. The V gene's germline CDR1 is MNHEY and CDR2 SMNVEV (reference sequence). This CDR3 comprises 14 residues. The CDR3 protein is CASAIGGLGQPQHF. DNA for the CDR3: TGTGCCAGCGCAATTGGGGGCCTAGGGCAGCCCCAGCATTTT.

This clonotype showed up just once. This rearrangement joins TRBV9 to TRBJ2-7, with D tentatively TRBD1 (5 bases). The germline V and J ends were trimmed by 0 bases and 7 bases, with 14 bases remaining between them. Germline V lookup: CDR1 SGDLS, CDR2 YYNGEE. The CDR3 covers 14 residues. CDR3 in DNA: TGTGCCAGCAGCGTAGCTCAAAGGGGCGGTGAGCAGTACTTC. Its protein product is CASSVAQRGGEQYF.

The V and J genes are TRBV19 and TRBJ1-5, with D tentatively TRBD1 (6 bases). Germline loops: CDR1 LNHDA, CDR2 SQIVND (reference sequence). There are 16 residues in the CDR3. V was shortened by 2 bases and J by 7 bases, with 18 bases between the two germline ends. The CDR3 spells CASSINGQGFNQPQHF. In nucleotides, the CDR3 is TGTGCCAGTAGTATAAATGGGCAGGGGTTCAACCAGCCCCAGCATTTT.